This record looks at one TCR beta chain sequence and its context. This clone was seen a handful of times. What this receptor recognizes is not known. There are no base qualities to consult, and no much larger clone falls within one base. Libraries were built with the immunoSEQ multiplex PCR assay. For TCR sequencing, RNA was extracted from every sample and reverse transcribed into cDNA to serve as template. First-strand cDNA was synthesized with SuperScript III using a 2:1 mix of oligo-dT and random hexamers. A synthetic immune receptor repertoire was used to assess amplification bias, and residual bias was removed computationally. From the authors' description of their analysis: Raw reads were preprocessed to remove errors, and CDR3 was defined according to IMGT conventions as the region from the conserved cysteine to phenylalanine. Clonality was computed by normalizing Shannon entropy by log2 of the number of productive unique TCRs and subtracting the result from 1. Scalp TCRbeta sequences were cross-referenced with sorted blood CD4 and CD8 repertoires so that the CD4 or CD8 identity of scalp clones could be inferred. The table was pulled from immuneACCESS by TCRdb, which kept in-frame rearrangements only. Such tables lose some clones; where checked, under half of the loss comes from unresolved V genes, and the rest has no known cause. V, J and clone size reflect that table, while D and trimming were determined from the DNA. The sample profile shows some 200,000 clones; more than 45% of them were found once. The top ten hold 5.5% of the sample.

The sample originates from a study of CD8+ T cells in alopecia areata (dated by TCRdb to 2017 to 2018). For context, the study as a whole: Treated patients were enrolled in an open-label pilot trial of oral tofacitinib at 5 to 10 mg twice daily for moderate-to-severe alopecia areata. Scalp clonality was compared across normal scalp (n=4), patchy alopecia areata scalp (n=8), and alopecia totalis/universalis scalp (n=8). Patients stayed on tofacitinib for 6 to 18 months and then had 6 months of follow-up off drug so that delayed response and recurrence could be assessed. In treated patients, disease severity was measured using the SALT score, which gives the percentage of scalp surface area affected. Patients on tofacitinib were biopsied at baseline and after 4 and 24 weeks of treatment, and several of the patients also had a later scalp biopsy. TCRbeta CDR3 regions were amplified by immunoSEQ multiplex PCR with 35 Vbeta forward and 13 Jbeta reverse primers. Human TCRbeta sequencing covered scalp tissue and sorted CD4+ and CD8+ peripheral blood T cells from patchy and totalis/universalis alopecia areata patients and healthy controls. To study T cell clonal expansion in alopecia areata, the researchers applied high-throughput TCRbeta sequencing to both the C3H/HeJ mouse model and human patients. The RNA source kit depended on sample type: the PAXgene miRNA kit for fixed scalp, the miRNeasy kit for PBMCs, and the RNeasy kit for mouse skin. The study at large found these results: Unlike mouse skin, where gammadelta T cells dominate, normal human skin contains resident alphabeta T cells that get sequenced too, which complicates analysis of the scalp TCR repertoire. Because the treated cohort was small and had only one nonresponder, larger studies are needed to examine links between baseline CD8+ expansion and response. During tofacitinib treatment, many expanded lesional clones stuck around in both scalp and blood, and this persistence may partly explain why relapse happens after treatment is stopped. Higher clonality and more expanded CD8+ clones were observed in lesional scalp than in normal scalp, particularly in alopecia totalis/universalis, a finding suggestive of antigenic drive. With tofacitinib, both scalp clonality and the number of expanded CD8+ clones among the top 100 scalp clones went down significantly. Shared TCR sequences between patients were less evident than in mice, which may be partly attributable to HLA diversity in the patient population.

Per the publication, the time point label means: 20 to 30 weeks on oral tofacitinib. The treatment or condition label, read with the paper, signifies: oral pan-JAK inhibitor, 5-10 mg twice daily. From alopecia areata patients, peripheral blood was collected along with lesional scalp punch biopsies. PBMCs were isolated by density centrifugation and stained for CD3, CD4 and CD8, after which CD4+ and CD8+ T cells were sorted on a FACSAria. The CDR3 sequence holds 15 residues, the cysteine and phenylalanine included. Only the CDR3 portion is preserved as DNA: 45 bases, with reading frame beginning at the first base. Looking up the germline V gene (reference sequence) yields CDR1 LNHDA and CDR2 SQIVND. Germline trimming: 4 bases from V, 4 bases from J; junction bases outside gene matches: 5.

The chain couples TRBV19 to TRBJ2-3; 10 central nucleotides agree with TRBD2. This clonotype was obtained from a human donor with alopecia areata. Sequenced material: CD4+ T cells sorted from blood, taken at week 24, from a patient treated with tofacitinib. The CDR3 region reads CASSTASGSADTQYF. Here is the DNA: TGTGCCAGTAGTACCGCTAGCGGGAGTGCAGATACGCAGTATTTT. This CDR3, with the reference TRBV19 and TRBJ2-3 proteins standing in past its ends, gives the full variable domain DGGITQSPKYLFRKEGQNVTLSCEQNLNHDAMYWYRQDPGQGLRLIYYSQIVNDFQKGDIAEGYSVSREKKESFPLTVTSAQKNPTAFYLCASSTASGSADTQYFGPGTRLTVL.